This T cell receptor beta chain was retrieved from a study of monozygotic twins with inflammatory bowel disease. TCRdb re-called the 5' RACE reads; every CDR3 protein appears as one record, without DNA. This table lists fewer than 550,000 distinct CDR3 sequences. Study-level results: Clonotype overlap with others was lower in IBD patients than in healthy twins, a difference that was greatest with disease activity.

The CDR3 is 13 amino acids. Germline values: CDR1 DFQATT, CDR2 SNEGSKA (reference sequence). Investigators extracted total RNA from whole blood and did not sort T cells. To note about this clonotype: Its matching antigen is unknown.

The sequencing input was blood. This TCR was recovered from a human donor with ulcerative colitis or Crohn's disease, or a healthy co-twin of an affected twin (not recorded which). The genes are TRBV20-1 and TRBJ2-3; as DNA is missing, the TRBD1 call by TCRdb cannot be tested. The CDR3 loop reads CSGGAGTTDTQYF.